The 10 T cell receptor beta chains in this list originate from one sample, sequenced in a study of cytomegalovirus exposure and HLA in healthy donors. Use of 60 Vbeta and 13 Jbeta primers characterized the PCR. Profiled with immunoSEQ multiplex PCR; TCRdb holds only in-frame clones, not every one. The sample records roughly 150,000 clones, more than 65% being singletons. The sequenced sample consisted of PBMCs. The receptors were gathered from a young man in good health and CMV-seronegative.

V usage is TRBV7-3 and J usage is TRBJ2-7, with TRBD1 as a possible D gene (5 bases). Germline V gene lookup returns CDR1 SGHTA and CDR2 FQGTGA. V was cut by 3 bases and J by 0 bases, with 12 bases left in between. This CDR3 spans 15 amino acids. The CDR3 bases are TGTGCCAGCAGCTTGGGGCTCGGTGGCTCCTACGAGCAGTACTTC. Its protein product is CASSLGLGGSYEQYF.

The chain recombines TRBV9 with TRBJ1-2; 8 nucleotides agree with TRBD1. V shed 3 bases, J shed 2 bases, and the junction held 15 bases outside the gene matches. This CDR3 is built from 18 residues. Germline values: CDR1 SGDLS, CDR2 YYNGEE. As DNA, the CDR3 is TGTGCCAGCAGCGCAGGCTTAGACAGGGGTCGGCTAAACTATGGCTACACCTTC. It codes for CASSAGLDRGRLNYGYTF.

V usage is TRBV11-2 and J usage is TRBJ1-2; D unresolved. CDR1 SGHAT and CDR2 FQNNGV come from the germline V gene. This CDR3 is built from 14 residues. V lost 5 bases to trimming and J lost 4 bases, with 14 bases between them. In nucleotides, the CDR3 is TGTGCCAGCAGCCCCGTTAACTCGGGCTATGGCTACACCTTC. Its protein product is CASSPVNSGYGYTF.

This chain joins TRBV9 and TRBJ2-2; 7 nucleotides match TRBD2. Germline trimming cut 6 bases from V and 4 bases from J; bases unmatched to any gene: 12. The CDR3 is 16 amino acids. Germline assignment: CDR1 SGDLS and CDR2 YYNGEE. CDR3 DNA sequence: TGTGCCAGCAACCGTGAGGGGAGGGTGGGCACCGGGGAGCTGTTTTTT. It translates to CASNREGRVGTGELFF.

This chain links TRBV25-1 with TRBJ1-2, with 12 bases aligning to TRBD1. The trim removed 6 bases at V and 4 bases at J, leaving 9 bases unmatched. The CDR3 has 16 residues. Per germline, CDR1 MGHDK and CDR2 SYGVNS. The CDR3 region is CASRPGQGASGYGYTF. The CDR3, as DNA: TGTGCCAGCAGACCGGGACAGGGGGCGTCGGGCTATGGCTACACCTTC.

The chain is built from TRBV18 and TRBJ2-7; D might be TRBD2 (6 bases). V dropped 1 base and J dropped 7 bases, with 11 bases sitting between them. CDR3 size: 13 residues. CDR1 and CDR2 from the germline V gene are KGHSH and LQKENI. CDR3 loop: CASSPRGDWEQYF. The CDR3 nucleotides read TGTGCCAGCTCACCACGGGGGGATTGGGAGCAGTACTTC.

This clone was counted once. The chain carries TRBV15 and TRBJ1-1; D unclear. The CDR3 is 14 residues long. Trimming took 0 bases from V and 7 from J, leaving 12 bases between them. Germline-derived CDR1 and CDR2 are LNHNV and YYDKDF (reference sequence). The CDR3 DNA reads TGTGCCACCAGCAGAGAAGGAGGGCCCGGTGAAGCTTTCTTT. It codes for CATSREGGPGEAFF.

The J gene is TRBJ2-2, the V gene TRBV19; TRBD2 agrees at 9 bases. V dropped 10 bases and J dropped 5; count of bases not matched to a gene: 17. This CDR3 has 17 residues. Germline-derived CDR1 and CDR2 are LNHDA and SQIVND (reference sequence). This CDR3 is CATRFLYSGGGTGELFF. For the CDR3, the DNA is TGTGCCACCAGGTTTCTTTATAGCGGGGGAGGTACCGGGGAGCTGTTTTTT.

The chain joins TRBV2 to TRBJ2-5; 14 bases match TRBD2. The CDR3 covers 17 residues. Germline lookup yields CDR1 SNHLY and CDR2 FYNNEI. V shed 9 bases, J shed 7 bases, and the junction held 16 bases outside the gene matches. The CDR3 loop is CARGPGLAGADSGTQYF. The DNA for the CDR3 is TGTGCCAGGGGACCGGGACTAGCGGGGGCCGACAGTGGGACCCAGTACTTC.

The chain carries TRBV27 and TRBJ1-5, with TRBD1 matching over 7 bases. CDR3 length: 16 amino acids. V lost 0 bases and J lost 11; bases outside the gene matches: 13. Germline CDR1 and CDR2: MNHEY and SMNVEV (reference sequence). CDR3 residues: CASSLSWDSRTGAQHF. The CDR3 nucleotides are TGTGCCAGCAGTTTATCTTGGGACAGCCGTACAGGGGCCCAGCATTTT.